This TCR beta chain was profiled in a study of cytotoxic CD8 clonotypes in ibrutinib-treated CLL. Study at large: Response specimens were obtained following a median treatment duration of about 12 months, with a range of 6 to 36. Across samples, productive templates numbered a few hundred thousand and productive rearrangements reached roughly 98,000 on average. Study observations and caveats: Baseline levels of clonality went above those of age-matched healthy donors and moved with circulating CD8+ T-cell counts. Public clonotypes were rare and shrank or held steady on treatment.

There are 18 residues in the CDR3. The ends lost 1 base at V and 4 bases at J; junction bases unmatched: 12. Germline V gives CDR1 SGHVS, CDR2 FNYEAQ. Produced via immunoSEQ multiplex PCR; TCRdb's table is partial and in-frame only. The data contain about 49,000 clones, approximately 51% of them singletons. To note about this clone: The antigen is unknown.

This sequence was found in a human donor with chronic lymphocytic leukemia. The specimen comprised PBMCs, sampled after 12 months of ibrutinib treatment. The chain uses TRBV7-6 and TRBJ2-7; TRBD2 matches 11 bases. The DNA for the CDR3 is TGTGCCAGCAGCTTAGTAGCGGGAGGGCCTCTCGGGTTGTACGAGCAGTACTTC. It codes for CASSLVAGGPLGLYEQYF. The full variable domain, with the rest looked up from reference TRBV7-6 and TRBJ2-7, is GAGVSQSPRYKVTKRGQDVALRCDPISGHVSLYWYRQALGQGPEFLTYFNYEAQQDKSGLPNDRFSAERPEGSISTLTIQRTEQRDSAMYRCASSLVAGGPLGLYEQYFGPGTRLTVT.